The 8 T cell receptor beta chains presented below share a single source sample, sequenced in a study of beta chain features in type 1 diabetes. The authors reverse transcribed all of the isolated RNA, so sequencing captured expressed TCRB transcripts. The method was immunoSEQ multiplex PCR; TCRdb's version includes in-frame clones alone and lacks a portion of them. The sample contains about 930,000 clones, roughly 15% of which appear only once. The sequencing input was naive CD4+ T cells from blood. The receptors shown here come from a woman younger than 35 in good health.

A remark on this clone: This sample also contains other DNA sequences that code for the same CDR3. Written as DNA, the CDR3 is TGTGCCAGCAGCATAAACACTGAAGCTTTCTTT. It is translated as CASSINTEAFF. The chain uses TRBV28 and TRBJ1-1; D gene uncertain. Deletions cut 6 bases from V and 2 bases from J, with 4 bases between. The CDR3 extends over 11 amino acids. Per the germline V gene, CDR1 is MDHEN and CDR2 is SYDVKM.

This clone was recorded once. The chain joins TRBV27 to TRBJ2-5, with 9 bases matching TRBD2. CDR3 length: 15 residues. Germline-derived CDR1 and CDR2 are MNHEY and SMNVEV (reference sequence). Trimming removed 1 base from V and 3 bases from J; junction bases left unmatched: 3. The CDR3 DNA follows: TGTGCCAGCAGTTTATGGCTAGCGGGAAAAGAGACCCAGTACTTC. It yields the protein CASSLWLAGKETQYF.

This clone was counted between two and nine times. The CDR3 loop reads CASARDRVLQVRGNEQFF. CDR3 DNA sequence: TGCGCCAGCGCGAGGGACAGGGTTTTACAAGTTAGAGGGAATGAGCAGTTCTTC. V usage is TRBV5-1 and J usage is TRBJ2-1; 9 positions match TRBD1. The CDR3 is 18 residues long. Per the germline V gene, CDR1 is SGHRS and CDR2 is YFSETQ. V was clipped by 7 bases and J by 7 bases; unmatched bases: 21.

This clone was seen a handful of times. The V call is TRBV5-4, the J call TRBJ2-1; 10 bases agree with TRBD2. CDR1 is SGHNT and CDR2 is YYREEE in the germline V gene (reference sequence). V was pared by 0 bases and J by 8 bases, with 5 bases of the junction left unmatched. The CDR3 has 15 residues. As DNA, the CDR3 is TGTGCCAGCAGCTTGGGTCTAGCGGGAGTGGATGAGCAGTTCTTC. It specifies CASSLGLAGVDEQFF.

CDR3 in amino acids: CASSYYRGLDEKLFF. CDR3 nucleotides: TGTGCCAGCAGTTATTACAGGGGGCTTGATGAAAAACTGTTTTTT. The chain couples TRBV6-5 to TRBJ1-4, with TRBD1 matching over 9 bases. Losses at the gene ends were 3 bases for V and 6 bases for J; bases not matched to a gene: 5. This CDR3 is 15 amino acids long. CDR1 is MNHEY, CDR2 SVGAGI, per germline.

The V call is TRBV7-2, the J call TRBJ2-5, with 7 positions matching TRBD2. The length of the CDR3 is 15 residues. V was pared by 1 base and J by 3 bases, with 5 bases of the junction left unmatched. Germline lookup yields CDR1 SGHTA and CDR2 FQGNSA. This chain's CDR3 is CASSLVAAGEETQYF. CDR3 nucleotide sequence: TGTGCCAGCAGCTTAGTAGCGGCGGGAGAAGAGACCCAGTACTTC. The whole variable domain, remainder taken from reference TRBV7-2 and TRBJ2-5, is GAGVSQSPSNKVTEKGKDVELRCDPISGHTALYWYRQSLGQGLEFLIYFQGNSAPDKSGLPSDRFSAERTGGSVSTLTIQRTQQEDSAVYLCASSLVAAGEETQYFGPGTRLLVL.

This clone was seen only a few times. The chain uses TRBV6-5 and TRBJ1-2; TRBD1 might be the D (5 bases). CDR1 is MNHEY and CDR2 is SVGAGI in the germline V gene. V was shortened by 4 bases and J by 8 bases, with 20 bases between the two germline ends. The CDR3 sequence is 15 residues long. The CDR3 nucleotides are TGTGCCAGCAGTTTAACCGGGGCGTTGGAATGGGGCTACACCTTC. It translates to CASSLTGALEWGYTF.

This clone was recorded a few times. The gene calls are TRBV7-2 and TRBJ2-7, with 8 bases that match TRBD2. The germline CDR1 and CDR2 sequences are SGHTA and FQGNSA. The CDR3 is made up of 15 amino acids. With 5 bases clipped from V and 5 bases from J, the junction kept 11 bases outside the gene matches. In DNA form, the CDR3 reads TGTGCCAGCAGCAAGAGCGGGAGCTACGTGGACGAGCAGTACTTC. It translates to CASSKSGSYVDEQYF.